This T cell receptor beta chain was sequenced during a study of T cell responses to AZD1222 COVID-19 vaccine (dated by TCRdb to the early 2020s). Concerning the study at large: AZD1222 recipients whose second dose came at about 4 weeks and those whose second dose came at about 12 weeks were combined into one group, since spike-specific TCR depth and breadth did not differ between the two schedules. TCR sequencing was performed for about 240 trial participants, of whom 207 were given two doses of AZD1222 and approximately 25 were given two doses of MenACWY control vaccine. Trial participants were enrolled by age into 18-55, 56-69 and 70-plus year subgroups, with 148, 28 and 57 TCR-sequenced participants respectively.

What the authors observed across the whole study: In the small 56-69-year group, the increase in depth fell short of significance, most likely because of low power. Reportedly, almost half of the unique spike-specific TCRs recognized epitopes lying outside the regions that are mutated in the B.1.351 and B.1.1.7 variants. Spike-specific TCR breadth and depth rose significantly after two AZD1222 doses compared with day 0 and with MenACWY recipients. Most participants were white British and females outnumbered males, and the authors suggested that clonal diversity may have been underestimated. CD4 TCRs associated with the vaccine covered the entire spike protein, and the dominant responses were in regions 160-218 and 743-854. No day 14 peak-response samples were available, so repertoires were characterized only after the peak T cell response. Conclusions about previously exposed vaccinees are limited, since just five or six AZD1222 recipients were seropositive for SARS-CoV-2 at baseline.

What the time point label conveys for this sample: baseline before first vaccination. Vaccinee samples were obtained from the UK trials COV001 and COV002, which included a single-blind randomized controlled phase 2/3 trial of AZD1222 (ChAdOx1 nCoV-19) in healthy adults. Trial participant PBMC samples were collected at day 0 and day 28 after the second dose for TCRbeta chain sequencing. In the case of this clone: Its antigen is still unknown. Nothing much larger sits one base from this clone, and base qualities are not available.

The germline V and J ends show losses of 0 bases and 6 bases respectively, and no gene match explains 7 bases of the junction. Reading from cysteine to phenylalanine, the CDR3 counts 16 amino acids. Just the 48-base CDR3 DNA is kept, in frame starting at base 1. CDR1 and CDR2 were assigned from the germline V gene (reference sequence) as SGHNT and YYREEE. The CDR3 regions of human TCRbeta chains were analyzed by immunosequencing. On the study's bioinformatics: Repertoire TCRs were matched against a reference library of SARS-CoV-2-specific TCRs generated with the MIRA antigen-specificity platform. Breadth meant the fraction of unique TCRs that were SARS-CoV-2-associated, whereas depth meant the fraction of total T cells that were SARS-CoV-2-associated. Using the MIRA data, every spike-specific TCR was mapped to the spike region that the TCR reacted to and assigned to either a CD4 or a CD8 class. Log10-transformed breadth and depth values were compared by one-way ANOVA with Sidak's multiple comparisons tests. TCRdb carries this immuneACCESS record with in-frame sequences only. Its versions omit some clonotypes, under half of them owing to an unresolved V gene in the studies checked, with the rest unexplained. V and J calls and clone size are copied from that table; D and trimming were computed from the DNA. This sample has more than 250,000 clones in its table, and over 90% of those were observed once. The ten most abundant clones make up 0.55% of the sample.

The source material was peripheral blood, sampled on day 0 of AZD1222 vaccination. The chain joins TRBV5-4 to TRBJ2-2, with 8 middle bases fitting TRBD2. The sequence was obtained from an adult in good health. The nucleotide sequence is TGTGCCAGCAGCTTGGGTGCGAGCGGGGGCTCCGGGGAGCTGTTTTTT. This gives the protein CASSLGASGGSGELFF.